This entry lists 21 T cell receptor beta chains sequenced from one sample in a study of shared clonotypes between healthy human individuals. Profiling relied on immunoSEQ multiplex PCR, and the TCRdb table lists in-frame clones only, not all of them. The sample lists hundreds of thousands of clones; about 78% were seen once. The sequencing input was memory CD4+ T cells sorted from blood. Subset defined: CD45RA-negative fraction. The receptors derive from a woman younger than 45 in good health.

The J gene is TRBJ2-5, the V gene TRBV28, with a tentative D call TRBD2 (6 bases). Germline V gives CDR1 MDHEN, CDR2 SYDVKM. Trimming took off 2 bases at V and 5 bases at J, with 15 bases between the two ends. The CDR3 is made up of 15 amino acids. CDR3 amino acids: CASSLPGAGRETQYF. CDR3 nucleotides: TGTGCCAGCAGTTTACCTGGGGCAGGGAGGGAGACCCAGTACTTC.

The chain carries TRBV29-1 and TRBJ2-5, with D uncertain. The DNA end is a closer match to TRBJ2-7, so the J assignment may be wrong. CDR3 length: 12 residues. Germline loops: CDR1 SQVTM, CDR2 ANQGSEA. CDR3: CSVATETYEQYF. DNA of the CDR3: TGCAGCGTTGCGACTGAAACCTACGAGCAGTACTTC.

V usage is TRBV19 and J usage is TRBJ1-5; D gene ambiguous. Trimming removed 4 bases from V and 7 bases from J, with 11 bases in between. Germline V gives CDR1 LNHDA, CDR2 SQIVND (reference sequence). The CDR3 sequence is 13 residues long. The CDR3 nucleotides are TGTGCCAGTAGTACGAAAACAGACCAGCCCCAGCATTTT. Protein product: CASSTKTDQPQHF.

The rearrangement joins TRBV21-1 to TRBJ2-2. TRBV21-1 is noted as a pseudogene. The CDR3 is 18 residues long. The DNA for the CDR3 is TGTGCCAGCAGCATTCCAGTCTGTCAGGACGCGAACACCGGGGAGCTGTTTTTT. Residues: CASSIPVCQDANTGELFF.

This clone was seen a few times. The J gene is TRBJ2-1, the V gene TRBV29-1; 8 positions agree with TRBD2. Trimming took 4 bases from V and 8 from J; bases not matched to a gene: 16. This CDR3 is 16 amino acids long. Germline CDR1 SQVTM, CDR2 ANQGSEA. The CDR3 coding sequence is TGCAGCGTTGCGGGGACTAGTGCGGACCGGGGGGATGAGCAGTTCTTC. Translating gives CSVAGTSADRGDEQFF.

This clone has only one observation. The CDR3 spells CASRKTSGMTYTQYF. The CDR3 DNA sequence: TGTGCCAGCAGGAAAACTAGCGGGATGACGTATACGCAGTATTTT. This rearrangement joins TRBV27 to TRBJ2-3; 10 nucleotides match TRBD2. Germline CDR1 MNHEY, CDR2 SMNVEV (reference sequence). V trimming: 6 bases; J trimming: 7 bases; junction bases outside the gene matches: 10. The CDR3 sequence is 15 residues long.

The CDR3 protein is CASSLDPREGNTIYF. The DNA of the CDR3 is TGTGCCAGCAGCTTAGATCCCAGGGAAGGAAACACCATATATTTT. This chain connects TRBV11-2 to TRBJ1-3, with TRBD1 as a possible D gene (5 bases). In germline, CDR1 is SGHAT, CDR2 FQNNGV. Trimming stripped 0 bases from V and 4 bases from J, with 10 bases between. CDR3 length equals 15 residues.

Ten or more counts support this clone. The CDR3 nucleotides are TGTGCCAGCAGCCGTACAGGCTCCGAGCAGTACTTC. This encodes CASSRTGSEQYF. The chain recombines TRBV5-4 with TRBJ2-7; possibly TRBD1 for D (5 bases). CDR3 size: 12 residues. Germline V gene sequence: CDR1 SGHNT, CDR2 YYREEE (reference sequence). The V end lost 4 bases, the J end lost 6 bases, and 11 bases lay between the germline ends.

Here the CDR3 DNA reads TGCGCCAGCACCCCTGGGACAGGGGCAGGGGCCAACGTCCTGACTTTC. It encodes CASTPGTGAGANVLTF. The chain uses TRBV5-1 and TRBJ2-6; 10 bases fit TRBD1. Per germline, CDR1 SGHRS and CDR2 YFSETQ. There are 16 residues in the CDR3. V shed 6 bases, J shed 4 bases, and the junction held 7 bases outside the gene matches.

Concerning this clone itself: Other DNA sequences in this specimen translate into the identical CDR3. The V call is TRBV5-6, the J call TRBJ2-7; a weak D match, TRBD1 (7 bases). The ends were cut back, 2 bases at V and 3 bases at J, with 12 bases in the middle. Germline loops: CDR1 SGHDT, CDR2 YYEEEE. The CDR3 contains 14 residues. In nucleotides, the CDR3 is TGTGCCAGCAGCTTAGGGCAGGGGGGCTACGAGCAGTACTTC. Residues: CASSLGQGGYEQYF.

This clone was counted at least ten times. This chain links TRBV27 with TRBJ2-1; TRBD2 matches at 11 bases. CDR1 MNHEY and CDR2 SMNVEV come from the germline V gene (reference sequence). V shed 3 bases and J 10 bases; nucleotides not matched to a gene: 8. The CDR3 runs 15 residues. CDR3 region: CASSLGLAEFYEQFF. The CDR3 nucleotides are TGTGCCAGCAGTTTGGGACTAGCGGAGTTTTACGAGCAGTTCTTC.

This clone was seen ten or more times. The V call is TRBV19, the J call TRBJ1-2; unclear D gene. V was trimmed by 10 bases and J by 4 bases, leaving 10 bases between them. Per the germline V gene, CDR1 is LNHDA and CDR2 is SQIVND (reference sequence). The CDR3 spans 11 residues. CDR3 nucleotides: TGTGCCACCAGACACGGCTATGGCTACACCTTC. Its translation: CATRHGYGYTF.

This clone was observed many times. The chain recombines TRBV5-4 with TRBJ2-7; possibly TRBD2 for D (6 bases). The germline V gene encodes CDR1 SGHNT and CDR2 YYREEE (reference sequence). V lost 3 bases to trimming and J lost 7 bases, with 11 bases between them. This CDR3 region has 12 residues. CDR3 amino acids: CASSWGVEEQYF. CDR3 DNA: TGTGCCAGCAGCTGGGGGGTCGAGGAGCAGTACTTC.

CDR3 sequence reads: CASSLAPGVSYNEQFF. Written as DNA, the CDR3 is TGTGCCAGCAGCTTGGCGCCAGGGGTTTCCTACAATGAGCAGTTCTTC. The chain recombines TRBV5-6 with TRBJ2-1, with a possible D match to TRBD1 (6 bases). Looked up from germline, CDR1 is SGHDT and CDR2 is YYEEEE. Trimming pared 0 bases from V and 1 base from J, leaving 11 bases between. The CDR3 consists of 16 residues. The full variable domain, its missing parts supplied by reference TRBV5-6 and TRBJ2-1, is DAGVTQSPTHLIKTRGQQVTLRCSPKSGHDTVSWYQQALGQGPQFIFQYYEEEERQRGNFPDRFSGHQFPNYSSELNVNALLLGDSALYLCASSLAPGVSYNEQFFGPGTRLTVL.

This clone has only a few counts. This chain uses TRBV18 with TRBJ2-3; D is perhaps TRBD2 (6 bases). The CDR3 has 15 amino acids. Trimming took 7 bases from V and 2 from J, leaving 16 bases between them. Germline V gene sequence: CDR1 KGHSH, CDR2 LQKENI. The CDR3 coding sequence is TGTGCCAGCTGTCCGGACTATCTAAACACAGATACGCAGTATTTT. The encoded protein is CASCPDYLNTDTQYF.

Only a few counts were recorded for this clone. V and J are TRBV28 and TRBJ2-2; no clear D. Looked up from germline, CDR1 is MDHEN and CDR2 is SYDVKM. Deletions cut 3 bases from V and 1 base from J, with 12 bases between. This CDR3 has 16 residues. CDR3: CASSFSRHLNTGELFF. The DNA for the CDR3 is TGTGCCAGCAGTTTTTCGAGACACTTGAACACCGGGGAGCTGTTTTTT.

The rearrangement links TRBV27 to TRBJ1-5; D is possibly TRBD1 (6 bases). Germline V gene sequence: CDR1 MNHEY, CDR2 SMNVEV (reference sequence). The CDR3 runs 14 residues. Between the trimmed V and J ends, which lost 8 bases and 7 bases, there was a span of 18 bases. The CDR3 DNA reads TGTGCCAGCCGCGGGACACCGACAGGACAGCCCCAGCATTTT. This sequence encodes CASRGTPTGQPQHF.

The chain is built from TRBV2 and TRBJ2-2; 9 nucleotides match TRBD2. Germline V lookup: CDR1 SNHLY, CDR2 FYNNEI. The CDR3 covers 16 residues. The J segment lost 15 bases and the V segment lost 5 bases, leaving 19 bases of the junction unmatched. The CDR3 DNA reads as TGTGCCAGCAGTCAAAGAGCGGGCGCCGCGGGGGGGCAGGTGTTTTTT. It translates to CASSQRAGAAGGQVFF.

The rearrangement joins TRBV5-1 to TRBJ2-6; D is ambiguous. The CDR3 loop spans 14 amino acids. V shed 4 bases and J shed 2 bases, with 7 bases lying between them. Per the germline V gene, CDR1 is SGHRS and CDR2 is YFSETQ. The CDR3 protein is CASSPLTGANVLTF. The CDR3 DNA follows: TGCGCCAGCAGCCCCTTGACTGGGGCCAACGTCCTGACTTTC.

V usage is TRBV30 and J usage is TRBJ2-2; D might be TRBD2 (5 bases). Germline values: CDR1 GTSNPN, CDR2 SVGIG (reference sequence). The CDR3 contains 13 residues. Between the trimmed V and J ends, which lost 0 bases and 9 bases, there was a span of 11 bases. Here the CDR3 reads CAWSVGAGRELFF. The CDR3, as DNA: TGTGCCTGGAGTGTTGGTGCCGGGAGGGAGCTGTTTTTT. Complete variable domain (other parts from reference TRBV30 and TRBJ2-2): SQTIHQWPATLVQPVGSPLSLECTVEGTSNPNLYWYRQAAGRGLQLLFYSVGIGQISSEVPQNLSASRPQDRQFILSSKKLLLSDSGFYLCAWSVGAGRELFFGEGSRLTVL.

The gene calls are TRBV28 and TRBJ1-1; D unclear. In germline, CDR1 is MDHEN, CDR2 SYDVKM. Trimming took 4 bases from V and 1 from J, leaving 10 bases between them. The CDR3 loop spans 14 amino acids. The CDR3 region has the DNA TGTGCCAGCAGTTGGGTAGGACCGAACACTGAAGCTTTCTTT. Translation: CASSWVGPNTEAFF.